These T cell receptor beta chains were read from a single sample in a study of T cell changes during pregnancy in multiple sclerosis. The table came from immunoSEQ multiplex PCR; TCRdb's copy has only in-frame clones and leaves some out. The sample includes over 65,000 clones, under 95% of them seen just once. Sequenced here: peripheral blood, sampled in the second trimester of pregnancy. The receptors were gathered from a female donor with multiple sclerosis, enrolled in a pregnancy study. Each CDR3 is given with its conserved first and last residue. A D gene is named only where the DNA matches it firmly.

cdr3_aa	d_call	v_call	j_call
CASSTRFGDTAEAFF	NA	TRBV19	TRBJ1-1
CASSYLIGGQETQYF	NA	TRBV6-5	TRBJ2-5
CAWREGLAGVQITQYF	TRBD2	TRBV30	TRBJ2-3
CASSQDSGTGANVLTF	NA	TRBV4-3	TRBJ2-6
CASSVDGSFGAEGYTF	NA	TRBV9	TRBJ1-2
CASSFGVGNTIYF	NA	TRBV5-6	TRBJ1-3
CATSRDWPSGADNEQFF	TRBD2	TRBV15	TRBJ2-1
CASSFRGASYNEQFF	NA	TRBV7-9	TRBJ2-1
CSARGLGAQYF	NA	TRBV20-1	TRBJ2-7
CASSGSRDNSYNEQFF	NA	TRBV19	TRBJ2-1
CASSLLGDHNEKLFF	NA	TRBV5-5	TRBJ1-4
CASSDGTGHGYTF	TRBD1	TRBV25-1	TRBJ1-2
CASSYDRVGPYEQYF	TRBD1	TRBV6-5	TRBJ2-7
CASRPRGTDTQYF	TRBD1	TRBV6-6	TRBJ2-3
CASSVTSGGAGIADTQYF	TRBD2	TRBV9	TRBJ2-3
CASSTGSSYEQYF	NA	TRBV19	TRBJ2-7
CASRQDSNTEAFF	NA	TRBV6-4	TRBJ1-1
CASPHRDTEAFF	NA	TRBV7-9	TRBJ1-1
CATSKGYNEQFF	NA	TRBV15	TRBJ2-1
CASSLRGGQPQHF	NA	TRBV27	TRBJ1-5
CASSPLGGQGTSEQYF	TRBD1	TRBV5-6	TRBJ2-7
CASSRGSPDTEAFF	NA	TRBV6-5	TRBJ1-1
CASTEEGGQGIGTDTQYF	NA	TRBV2	TRBJ2-3
CASRAGSGTGRSDTQYF	TRBD1	TRBV2	TRBJ2-3
CASSVEGWKDLHF	NA	TRBV9	TRBJ1-6
CASSEDRRAGELFF	NA	TRBV6-1	TRBJ2-2
CASSEYMEGTDTQYF	NA	TRBV25-1	TRBJ2-3
CSVDPWGGNNEQFF	TRBD2	TRBV29-1	TRBJ2-1
CASSLKTSSTYEQYF	NA	TRBV7-3	TRBJ2-7
CASSPSAGAWYEQYF	NA	TRBV7-3	TRBJ2-7
CASSLAGAGFSF	NA	TRBV7-9	TRBJ1-6
CASSYSPGKSTDTQYF	NA	TRBV6-5	TRBJ2-3
CSVEVQGQPQHF	NA	TRBV29-1	TRBJ1-5
CASRYDKNQPQHF	NA	TRBV6-5	TRBJ1-5
CASSTQAGGPRF	NA	TRBV6-5	TRBJ1-1
CASSIDRRQGEYNEQFF	TRBD1	TRBV19	TRBJ2-1
CSARRGEGNTEAFF	NA	TRBV29-1	TRBJ1-1
CASSLRGGEKLFF	NA	TRBV5-4	TRBJ1-4
CASSRRLAGGETQYF	TRBD2	TRBV19	TRBJ2-5
CASSILGGASGDTQYF	TRBD2	TRBV19	TRBJ2-3
CASSSGQGPLEQYF	TRBD1	TRBV7-2	TRBJ2-7
CASSVSAAPRGNEQFF	NA	TRBV9	TRBJ2-1
CSTRNRGNTEAFF	TRBD1	TRBV29-1	TRBJ1-1
CASKGGDRSLEQYF	TRBD1	TRBV19	TRBJ2-7
CASNSPVSEQYF	NA	TRBV2	TRBJ2-7
CASSFLLAGQETQYF	TRBD2	TRBV7-8	TRBJ2-5